The 10 T cell receptor beta chains given below trace back to one sample, sequenced in a study of blood T cell repertoires in COVID-19 (dated by TCRdb to between 2020 and 2021). The method was the immunoSEQ multiplex PCR assay. TCRdb provides this immuneACCESS table in a form limited to in-frame rearrangements. Some clones are lacking; in checked studies, under half of them reflect an unresolved V gene, and why the rest are absent is not known. The sample table records some 170,000 clones; 82% of these occur just once. Jointly, the top ten make up around 8% of the sample. Sequencing was done on a sample of peripheral blood. Source of these receptors: an older woman with acute or convalescent COVID-19.

This clone occurred a few times. DNA of the CDR3: TGTGCCAGCAGCTTAGCACAGGGTGAATCCTATGGCTACACCTTC. Translation: CASSLAQGESYGYTF. The chain joins TRBV7-8 to TRBJ1-2; possibly TRBD1 for D (6 bases). This CDR3 has 15 amino acids. V lost 0 bases to trimming and J lost 4 bases, with 12 bases between them. CDR1 and CDR2 (germline): SGHVS, FQNEAQ.

The chain employs TRBV6-6 and TRBJ2-7, with D unclear. Germline values: CDR1 MNHNY, CDR2 SVGAGI (reference sequence). Trimming removed 5 bases at V and 1 base at J, with 12 bases between. The CDR3 has 14 amino acids. CDR3 residues: CASSHRLDSYEQYF. The CDR3 nucleotides read TGTGCCAGCAGTCATCGATTAGATTCCTACGAGCAGTACTTC.

Only one count was recorded for this clone. V usage is TRBV18 and J usage is TRBJ1-5, with a weak D call TRBD1 (5 bases). The CDR3 is 15 amino acids. Trimming left V 1 base short and J 2 bases short, with 9 bases between. Germline CDR1 reads KGHSH; CDR2 reads LQKENI. CDR3: CASSPLGGGNQPQHF. CDR3 sequence (DNA): TGTGCCAGCTCACCACTGGGGGGTGGCAATCAGCCCCAGCATTTT.

The rearrangement uses TRBV6-4 and TRBJ2-3; 8 bases match TRBD2. Germline CDR1 is MRHNA and CDR2 is SNTAGT. The CDR3 has 16 residues. Trimming at V came to 5 bases and at J to 3 bases, leaving 10 bases not matched to a gene. Written as DNA, the CDR3 is TGTGCCAGCAGTCTTACCGGGACTAGGATGACAGATACGCAGTATTTT. Its protein is CASSLTGTRMTDTQYF.

This clone has only one observation. The chain joins TRBV3-1 (or the pseudogene TRBV3-2) to TRBJ2-1; 11 bases align to TRBD2. Germline V gene lookup returns CDR1 LGHDT and CDR2 YNNKEL (reference sequence). This CDR3 has 16 residues. V gave up 1 base and J gave up 4 bases; unmatched junction bases: 3. This CDR3 reads CASSQATSGGYNEQFF. CDR3 sequence (DNA): TGTGCCAGCAGCCAAGCTACTAGCGGGGGTTACAATGAGCAGTTCTTC.

V is TRBV5-6 and J is TRBJ1-5, with TRBD1 as a possible D gene (6 bases). The V and J ends lost 1 base and 0 bases respectively, with 8 bases between them. Germline CDR1 is SGHDT and CDR2 is YYEEEE. The CDR3 length is 15 residues. The CDR3 DNA reads TGTGCCAGCAGCTTGAGGGGGTATAGCAATCAGCCCCAGCATTTT. Translated, it gives CASSLRGYSNQPQHF.

The chain is built from TRBV6-5 and TRBJ1-5, with no clear D. Trimming pared 7 bases from V and 2 bases from J, leaving 15 bases between. The CDR3 runs to 15 residues. CDR1 and CDR2 from the germline V gene are MNHEY and SVGAGI. In nucleotides, the CDR3 is TGTGCCAGCAAGCGAAGGACTTCGGGCAATCAGCCCCAGCATTTT. Amino acids: CASKRRTSGNQPQHF.

The genes are TRBV28 and TRBJ2-5; the D gene is possibly TRBD1 (6 bases). The CDR3 has 13 residues. Trimming shortened V by 3 bases and J by 5 bases, and 10 bases separated the two germline ends. CDR1 and CDR2 (germline): MDHEN, SYDVKM. DNA for the CDR3: TGTGCCAGCAGTTTTAACAGGGCGGAGACCCAGTACTTC. Translation: CASSFNRAETQYF.

The V call is TRBV25-1, the J call TRBJ2-1; the D gene is possibly TRBD2 (5 bases). Germline V gene sequence: CDR1 MGHDK, CDR2 SYGVNS. Trimming removed 5 bases at V and 10 bases at J, with 21 bases between. The CDR3 runs to 15 residues. For the CDR3, the DNA is TGTGCCAGCAGTTACCGAGGTGGACTCCTCGGAGAGCAGTTCTTC. Encoded protein: CASSYRGGLLGEQFF.

The V and J genes are TRBV27 and TRBJ1-4; tentatively, D is TRBD1 (5 bases). The CDR3 contains 14 residues. Germline lookup yields CDR1 MNHEY and CDR2 SMNVEV (reference sequence). Trimming removed 2 bases at V and 4 bases at J, with 8 bases between. The CDR3 is CASSLQGFNEKLFF. DNA for the CDR3: TGTGCCAGCAGTTTACAGGGCTTTAATGAAAAACTGTTTTTT.